This TCR beta chain originates from a study of T cell responses to AZD1222 COVID-19 vaccine. The study's findings and limits: Females outnumbered males among donors, who were mostly white British; clonal diversity was possibly underestimated. Sampling captured repertoires only after the peak T cell response.

With respect to this clone: Antigen unknown.

Using immunoSEQ multiplex PCR, the repertoire was profiled, and TCRdb retains in-frame clones only, with some absent. Of some 200,000 clones detected, approximately 91% appear once; the ten largest clones hold approximately 0.97%. Germline CDR1 and CDR2: LGHNA and YSLEER. The length of the CDR3 is 17 residues. With 0 bases removed from V and 4 bases from J, the gap between germline ends came to 18 bases. Sequences were derived from peripheral blood, sampled on day 0 of AZD1222 vaccination. This TCR was recovered from an adult in good health. This chain joins TRBV4-3 and TRBJ1-2, with D possibly TRBD1 on 5 matching bases. The CDR3 nucleotides are TGCGCCAGCAGCCAAGATCGGACAAGCGGCCTAGGCTATGGCTACACCTTC. Its translation: CASSQDRTSGLGYGYTF.